The T cell receptor beta chain under discussion was sequenced for a study of cytomegalovirus exposure and HLA in healthy donors. V lost 5 bases to trimming and J lost 2 bases, with 20 bases between them. Germline CDR1 reads SGHTA; CDR2 reads FQGNSA. The CDR3 covers 17 residues. The study ran its PCR with 60 Vbeta and 13 Jbeta primers. Assay: immunoSEQ multiplex PCR; the TCRdb copy retains only in-frame clones and omits some. The data contain 110,000 or so clones, 73% of them singletons. The sequencing input was PBMCs. This chain connects TRBV7-2 to TRBJ2-3; tentative D call: TRBD2 (6 bases). This receptor was obtained from a man between 40 and 49 years old in good health and CMV-seronegative. CDR3 DNA sequence: TGTGCCAGCAGCCCTCAAGGTGGGGGGTCTTCCACAGATACGCAGTATTTT. Its translation is CASSPQGGGSSTDTQYF.